This T cell receptor beta chain was identified during a study of memory CD4+ T cells and cytomegalovirus serostatus. The method was immunoSEQ multiplex PCR; TCRdb's version includes in-frame clones alone and lacks a portion of them. The top ten clones hold approximately 1% of a sample with some 60,000 clones, around 80% of them seen once. Single viable CD3+CD4+CD8-CD45RO+ cells were sorted as the memory CD4+ T cells. The table lists this clone with a count of one. Input material: memory CD4+ T cells from blood. The sequence came from an adult in good health and CMV-seronegative.

Written as DNA, the CDR3 is TGTGCCAGCAGCTTGGCCCAGACTAGCGGGAGTGAAGAGCAGTACTTC. Amino acid sequence: CASSLAQTSGSEEQYF. The genes are TRBV5-4 and TRBJ2-7, with 12 bases that match TRBD2. Per germline, CDR1 SGHNT and CDR2 YYREEE (reference sequence). This CDR3 is 16 amino acids long. The trim removed 0 bases at V and 7 bases at J, leaving 8 bases unmatched.